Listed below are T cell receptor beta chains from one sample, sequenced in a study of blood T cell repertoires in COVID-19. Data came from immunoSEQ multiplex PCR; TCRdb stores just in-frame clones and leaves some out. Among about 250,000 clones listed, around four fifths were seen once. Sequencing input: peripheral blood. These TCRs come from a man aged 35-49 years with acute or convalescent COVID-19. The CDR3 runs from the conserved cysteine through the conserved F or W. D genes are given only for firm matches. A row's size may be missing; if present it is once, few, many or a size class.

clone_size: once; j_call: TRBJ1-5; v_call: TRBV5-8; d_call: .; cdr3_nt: TGTGCCAGCAGCTTGGGACAGTATCGCAATCAGCCCCAGCATTTT; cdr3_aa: CASSLGQYRNQPQHF
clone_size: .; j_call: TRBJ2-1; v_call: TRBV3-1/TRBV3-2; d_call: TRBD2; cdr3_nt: TGTGCCAGCAGCCGAGACTCTAGCGGGAGTTTTTGGTTCTTC; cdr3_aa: CASSRDSSGSFWFF
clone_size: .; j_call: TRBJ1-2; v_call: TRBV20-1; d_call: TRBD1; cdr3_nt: TGCAGTGCCAACAGGGGTGGCTACACCTTC; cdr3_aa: CSANRGGYTF
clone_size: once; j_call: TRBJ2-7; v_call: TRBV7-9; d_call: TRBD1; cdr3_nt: TGTGCCAGCAGCTTTCTTAGTCTTGGGACAGGGCACGAGCAGTACTTC; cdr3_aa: CASSFLSLGTGHEQYF
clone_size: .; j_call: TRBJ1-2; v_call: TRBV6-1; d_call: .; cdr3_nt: TGTGCCAGCAGTGAAAGGGGAAACCATGGCTACACCTTC; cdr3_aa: CASSERGNHGYTF
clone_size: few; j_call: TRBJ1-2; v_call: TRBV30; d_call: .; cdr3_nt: TGTGCCTGGAGTGATTTGGGGGCGCAAGGCTACACCTTC; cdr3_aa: CAWSDLGAQGYTF
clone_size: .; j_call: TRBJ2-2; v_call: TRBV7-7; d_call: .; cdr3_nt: TGTGCCAGCAGCCCAGGCGCCGGGAACACCGGGGAGCTGTTTTTT; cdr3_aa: CASSPGAGNTGELFF
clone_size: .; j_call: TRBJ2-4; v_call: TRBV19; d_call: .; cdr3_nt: TGTGCCAGTAGTCCCTCCCCAGGGGGGAACATTCAGTACTTC; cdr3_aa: CASSPSPGGNIQYF
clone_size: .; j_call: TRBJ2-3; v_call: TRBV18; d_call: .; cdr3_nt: TGTGCCAGCTCACCAGCCAGGGGAGAAGGGCCGGCGGATACGCAGTATTTT; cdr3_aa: CASSPARGEGPADTQYF
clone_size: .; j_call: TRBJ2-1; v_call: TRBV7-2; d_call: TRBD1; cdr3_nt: TGTGCCAGCAGCTCCGGGACAGGGGCCTACAATGAGCAGTTCTTC; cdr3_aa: CASSSGTGAYNEQFF
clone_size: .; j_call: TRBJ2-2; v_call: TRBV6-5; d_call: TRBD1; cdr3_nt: TGTGCCAGCAGGCGACAGGGGAACACCGGGGAGCTGTTTTTT; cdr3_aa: CASRRQGNTGELFF
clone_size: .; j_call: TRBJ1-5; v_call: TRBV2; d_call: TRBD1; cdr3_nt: TGTGCCAGCGGGGCAGGGGGGAGCCGACAGCCCCAGCATTTT; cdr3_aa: CASGAGGSRQPQHF
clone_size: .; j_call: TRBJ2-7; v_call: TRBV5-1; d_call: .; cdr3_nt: TGCGCCAGCAGCTTGGCCCCCCAAAGCTCTATCTACGAGCAGTACTTC; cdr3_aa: CASSLAPQSSIYEQYF
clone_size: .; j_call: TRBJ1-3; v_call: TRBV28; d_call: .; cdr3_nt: TGTGCCAGCAGCGTAAGGACTGATTCTGGAAACACCATATATTTT; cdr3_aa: CASSVRTDSGNTIYF
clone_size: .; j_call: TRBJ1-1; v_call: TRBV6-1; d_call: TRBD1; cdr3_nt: TGTGCCAGCAGTGTATATACAGGGGCGGGTGACACTGAAGCTTTCTTT; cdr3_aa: CASSVYTGAGDTEAFF
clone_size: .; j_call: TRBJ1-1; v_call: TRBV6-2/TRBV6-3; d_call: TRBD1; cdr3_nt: TGTGCCAGCAGTTACTCGGGCAGGGGGCTCACTGAAGCTTTCTTT; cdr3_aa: CASSYSGRGLTEAFF
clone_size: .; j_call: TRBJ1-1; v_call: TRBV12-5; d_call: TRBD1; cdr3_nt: TGTGCTAGTGGACGTCCCGGGACAGGGGTCCTTGAAGCTTTCTTT; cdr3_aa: CASGRPGTGVLEAFF
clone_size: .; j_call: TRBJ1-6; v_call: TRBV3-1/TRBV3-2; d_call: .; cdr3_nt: TGTGCCAGCAGGGACAGCGGGGCCTACTATAATTCACCCCTCCACTTT; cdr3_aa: CASRDSGAYYNSPLHF
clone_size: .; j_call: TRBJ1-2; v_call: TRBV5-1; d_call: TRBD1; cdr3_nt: TGCGCCAGCAGCGCAGGGACAGACTATTTTAACTATGGCTACACCTTC; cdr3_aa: CASSAGTDYFNYGYTF
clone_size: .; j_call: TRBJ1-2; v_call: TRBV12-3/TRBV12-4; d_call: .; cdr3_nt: TGTGCCAGCAGTTTGGGCCTTTTAGGTGGCTACACCTTC; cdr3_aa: CASSLGLLGGYTF
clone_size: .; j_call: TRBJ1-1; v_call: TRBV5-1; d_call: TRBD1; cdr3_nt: TGCGCCAGCAGCTCCAGACAGGGTGAAACCGAAGCTTTCTTT; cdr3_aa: CASSSRQGETEAFF
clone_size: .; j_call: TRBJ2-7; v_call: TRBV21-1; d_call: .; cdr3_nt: TGTGCCAGCAGCAAAGCCCGGGGTTACGAGCAGTACTTC; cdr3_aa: CASSKARGYEQYF
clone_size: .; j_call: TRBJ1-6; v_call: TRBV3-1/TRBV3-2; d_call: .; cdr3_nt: TGTGCCAGCAGCCAAGGAGACAGGATGGGTTCACCCCTCCACTTT; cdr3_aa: CASSQGDRMGSPLHF
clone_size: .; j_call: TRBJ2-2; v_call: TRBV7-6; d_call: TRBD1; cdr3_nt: TGTGCCAGCAGCTACGTGGGACAGGGGGCTTCTGGGGAGCTGTTTTTT; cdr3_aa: CASSYVGQGASGELFF
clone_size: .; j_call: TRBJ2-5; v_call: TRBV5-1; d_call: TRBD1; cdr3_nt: TGCGCCAGCAGACAGGACAGGGGAGAGACCCAGTACTTC; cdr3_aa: CASRQDRGETQYF
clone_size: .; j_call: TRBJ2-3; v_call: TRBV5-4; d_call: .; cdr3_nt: TGTGCCAGCAGCACACACAGCACAGATACGCAGTATTTT; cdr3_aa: CASSTHSTDTQYF
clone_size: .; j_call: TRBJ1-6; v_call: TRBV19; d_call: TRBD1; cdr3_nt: TGTGCCAGTAGCTACCTAATGAGACAGGGGATGGATTCACCCCTCCACTTT; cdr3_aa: CASSYLMRQGMDSPLHF
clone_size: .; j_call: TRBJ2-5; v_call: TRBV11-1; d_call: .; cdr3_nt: TGTGCCAGCAGCGATACTAGGGTGACCCAGTACTTC; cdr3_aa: CASSDTRVTQYF
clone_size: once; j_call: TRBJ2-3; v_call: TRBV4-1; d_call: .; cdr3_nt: TGCGCCAGCAGCCAGGGCTCCGGGGTGCGAGATACGCAGTATTTT; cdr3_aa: CASSQGSGVRDTQYF
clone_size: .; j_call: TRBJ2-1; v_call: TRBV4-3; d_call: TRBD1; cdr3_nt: TGCGCCAGCAGCCATACTACAGGGGGCCACCCATTTAATGAGCAGTTCTTC; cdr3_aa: CASSHTTGGHPFNEQFF
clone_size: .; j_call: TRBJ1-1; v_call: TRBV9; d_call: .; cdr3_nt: TGTGCCAGCAGCAACCGTGAAGCGTACACTGAAGCTTTCTTT; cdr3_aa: CASSNREAYTEAFF
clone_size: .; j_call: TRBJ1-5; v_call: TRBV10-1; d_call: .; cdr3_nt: TGCGCCAGCAGCCCTCCTTTCCAGCCCCAGCATTTT; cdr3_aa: CASSPPFQPQHF
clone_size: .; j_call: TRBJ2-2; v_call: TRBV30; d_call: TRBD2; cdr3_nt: TGTGCCTGGTATGGGACTAGCGGGAGAGTCACCGGGGAGCTGTTTTTT; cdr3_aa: CAWYGTSGRVTGELFF
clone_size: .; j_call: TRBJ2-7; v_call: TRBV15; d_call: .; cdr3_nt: TGTGCCACCAGCAGCCCGTCAGTGAGGGCCTACGAGCAGTACTTC; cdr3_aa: CATSSPSVRAYEQYF
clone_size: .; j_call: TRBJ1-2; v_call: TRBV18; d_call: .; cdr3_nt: TGTGCCAGCTCACCACCGCTCTATTTGGGCAGAGAACAATTAAACTATGGCTACACCTTC; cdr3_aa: CASSPPLYLGREQLNYGYTF
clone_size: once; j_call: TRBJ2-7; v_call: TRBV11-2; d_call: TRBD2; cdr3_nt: TGTGCCAGCAGCTTATGGGGGGGAGGTACCTACGAGCAGTACTTC; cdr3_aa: CASSLWGGGTYEQYF
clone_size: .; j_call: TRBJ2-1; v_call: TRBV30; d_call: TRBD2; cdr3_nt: TGTGCCTGGGATATTAGCGGGAGGGCCGTTGAGCAGTTCTTC; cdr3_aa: CAWDISGRAVEQFF
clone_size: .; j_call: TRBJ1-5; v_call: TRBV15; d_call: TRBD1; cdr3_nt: TGTGCCACCAGCAGAGATTGGCCCGGGACAGGGGGCGTAAGCAATCAGCCCCAGCATTTT; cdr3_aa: CATSRDWPGTGGVSNQPQHF
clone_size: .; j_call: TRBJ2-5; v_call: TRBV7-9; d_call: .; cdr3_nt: TGTGCCAGCAGCCCGGCTGGGGGCGTAGAGACCCAGTACTTC; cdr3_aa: CASSPAGGVETQYF
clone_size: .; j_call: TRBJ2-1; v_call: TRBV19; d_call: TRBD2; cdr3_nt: TGTGCCACACGGGAGGGCGCCTACAATGAGCAGTTCTTC; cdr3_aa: CATREGAYNEQFF
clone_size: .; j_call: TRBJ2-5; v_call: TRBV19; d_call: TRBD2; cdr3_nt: TGTGCCAGTAGTATTGCGGGAGAATCAGAGACCCAGTACTTC; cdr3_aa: CASSIAGESETQYF
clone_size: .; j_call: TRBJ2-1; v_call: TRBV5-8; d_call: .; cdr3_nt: TGTGCCAGCAGCTTGGGGGCACGCGTAGATGAGCAGTTCTTC; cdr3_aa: CASSLGARVDEQFF